The 9 T cell receptor beta chains given below trace back to one sample, sequenced in a study of technical replicates of blood from a few donors. TCRdb's table, derived via immunoSEQ multiplex PCR, lists solely in-frame clones and lacks some. Of around 80,000 clones listed, about 93% are singletons. Material: T cells isolated from PBMCs. All receptors come from a human donor in good health.

The chain joins TRBV30 to TRBJ1-3, with no clear D. CDR1 GTSNPN and CDR2 SVGIG come from the germline V gene (reference sequence). CDR3 size: 11 residues. Trimming removed 4 bases from V and 8 bases from J, with 9 bases in between. The CDR3 nucleotides are TGTGCCTGGACCTCGGGTGACACCATATATTTT. Translating gives CAWTSGDTIYF.

This clone appeared a single time. The chain links TRBV7-6 to TRBJ1-1, with unresolved D. Trimming took off 0 bases at V and 1 base at J, with 12 bases between the two ends. This CDR3 is 16 amino acids long. Germline V gives CDR1 SGHVS, CDR2 FNYEAQ. The CDR3 here is CASSLARRGSNTEAFF. The CDR3 DNA reads TGTGCCAGCAGCTTAGCGCGACGGGGTTCGAACACTGAAGCTTTCTTT.

The chain recombines TRBV4-1 with TRBJ2-7; 9 bases fit TRBD2. Trimming took 0 bases from V and 5 from J; bases not matched to a gene: 8. From germline, CDR1 is MGHRA and CDR2 YSYEKL. The CDR3 has 16 amino acids. The CDR3 DNA is TGCGCCAGCAGCCAAGATTATAGCGGGAGAATAAACGAGCAGTACTTC. It specifies CASSQDYSGRINEQYF.

J is TRBJ2-3 and V is TRBV5-1; 9 positions match TRBD1. CDR3 size: 17 residues. Trimming at V came to 4 bases and at J to 0 bases, leaving 9 bases not matched to a gene. CDR1 SGHRS and CDR2 YFSETQ come from the germline V gene. For the CDR3, the DNA is TGCGCCAGCAGCGCGACAAGCGGGACAGGGAGCACAGATACGCAGTATTTT. Protein product: CASSATSGTGSTDTQYF.

The chain employs TRBV5-1 and TRBJ1-2; no reliable D call. CDR1 is SGHRS, CDR2 YFSETQ, per germline. CDR3 length: 13 residues. V dropped 2 bases and J dropped 5 bases, with 10 bases sitting between them. In DNA, the CDR3 is TGCGCCAGCAGCTTCGAGGGAAGGTATGGCTACACCTTC. As protein: CASSFEGRYGYTF.

V is TRBV4-2 and J is TRBJ2-1; TRBD2 aligns across 10 bases. Looked up from germline, CDR1 is LGHNA and CDR2 is YNFKEQ. There are 16 residues in the CDR3. J was trimmed by 8 bases and V by 0 bases; bases with no gene match: 7. The CDR3 DNA is TGTGCCAGCAGCCAAGAGCCGGGACTAGCGACAGATGAGCAGTTCTTC. It specifies CASSQEPGLATDEQFF.

This chain uses TRBV7-2 with TRBJ1-2; TRBD1 might be the D (5 bases). The CDR3 consists of 13 residues. Trimming took off 5 bases at V and 6 bases at J, with 13 bases between the two ends. CDR1 is SGHTA and CDR2 is FQGNSA in the germline V gene. The CDR3 DNA is TGTGCCAGCAGCATCACGACAGAGAATGGCTACACCTTC. Its translation: CASSITTENGYTF.

In this sample, this clone turned up once. J is TRBJ2-7 and V is TRBV15; a possible D gene is TRBD1 (5 bases). V lost 6 bases to trimming and J lost 3 bases, with 12 bases between them. This CDR3 is built from 13 residues. The V gene's germline CDR1 is LNHNV and CDR2 YYDKDF (reference sequence). The CDR3 region has the DNA TGTGCCACCAGACCCGGAACAGGCTACGAGCAGTACTTC. Residues: CATRPGTGYEQYF.

This chain links TRBV2 with TRBJ2-1, with D perhaps TRBD2 (6 bases). Germline lookup yields CDR1 SNHLY and CDR2 FYNNEI. V lost 6 bases and J lost 7, with 16 bases in between. The CDR3 is 14 amino acids. In DNA, the CDR3 is TGTGCCAGCAGGCGGGACGCCGGGGCGAATGAGCAGTTCTTC. Amino acids: CASRRDAGANEQFF.